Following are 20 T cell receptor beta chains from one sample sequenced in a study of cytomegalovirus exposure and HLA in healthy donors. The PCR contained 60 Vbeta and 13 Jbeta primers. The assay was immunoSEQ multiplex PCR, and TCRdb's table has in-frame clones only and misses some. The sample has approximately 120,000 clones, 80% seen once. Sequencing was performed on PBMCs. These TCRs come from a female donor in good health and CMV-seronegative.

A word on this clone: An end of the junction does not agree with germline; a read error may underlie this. CDR3 sequence: CAWSPGAGGPIF. In DNA, the CDR3 is TGTGCCTGGAGTCCAGGGGCGGGAGGGCCTATCTTC. The V gene is TRBV30, the J gene TRBJ2-1, with 9 bases matching TRBD2. The CDR3 is 12 residues long. Germline V gene sequence: CDR1 GTSNPN, CDR2 SVGIG (reference sequence).

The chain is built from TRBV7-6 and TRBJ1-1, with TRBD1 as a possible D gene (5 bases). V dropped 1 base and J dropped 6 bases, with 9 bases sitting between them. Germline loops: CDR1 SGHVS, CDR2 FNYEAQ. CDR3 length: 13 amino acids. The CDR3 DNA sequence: TGTGCCAGCAGCTTAGGGGGCGCGGCTGAAGCTTTCTTT. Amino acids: CASSLGGAAEAFF.

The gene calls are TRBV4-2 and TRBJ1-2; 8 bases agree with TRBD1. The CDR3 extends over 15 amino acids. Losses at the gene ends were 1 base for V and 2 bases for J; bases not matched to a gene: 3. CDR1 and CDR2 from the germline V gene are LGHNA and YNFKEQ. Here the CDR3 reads CASSQVRTGNYGYTF. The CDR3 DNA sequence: TGTGCCAGCAGCCAAGTGAGGACAGGGAACTATGGCTACACCTTC.

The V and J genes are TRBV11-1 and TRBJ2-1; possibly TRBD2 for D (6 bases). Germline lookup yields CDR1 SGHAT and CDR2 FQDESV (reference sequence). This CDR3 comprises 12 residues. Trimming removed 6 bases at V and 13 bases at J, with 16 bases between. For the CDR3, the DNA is TGTGCCAGCAGTTACAATAGGGACTCCCAGTTCTTC. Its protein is CASSYNRDSQFF.

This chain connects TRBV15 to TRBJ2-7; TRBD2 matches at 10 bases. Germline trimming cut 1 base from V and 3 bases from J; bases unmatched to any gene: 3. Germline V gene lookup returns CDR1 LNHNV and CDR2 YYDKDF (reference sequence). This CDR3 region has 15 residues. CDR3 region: CATSRGASGSYEQYF. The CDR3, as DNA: TGTGCCACCAGCAGAGGGGCTAGCGGGAGCTACGAGCAGTACTTC.

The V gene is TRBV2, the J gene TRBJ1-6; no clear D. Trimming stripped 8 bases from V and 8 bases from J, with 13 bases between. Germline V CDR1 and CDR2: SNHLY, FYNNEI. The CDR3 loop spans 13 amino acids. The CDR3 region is CASSGGPHSPLHF. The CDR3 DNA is TGTGCCAGCTCTGGAGGGCCGCATTCACCCCTCCACTTT.

CDR3 sequence: CASSKWGGGLNTEAFF. The CDR3 DNA reads TGTGCCAGCAGCAAGTGGGGGGGAGGTCTGAACACTGAAGCTTTCTTT. V gene TRBV27 combines with J gene TRBJ1-1, with a tentative D call TRBD1 (5 bases). The V end was cut by 6 bases, the J end by 0 bases, with 17 bases between. This CDR3 spans 16 amino acids. Per germline, CDR1 MNHEY and CDR2 SMNVEV (reference sequence).

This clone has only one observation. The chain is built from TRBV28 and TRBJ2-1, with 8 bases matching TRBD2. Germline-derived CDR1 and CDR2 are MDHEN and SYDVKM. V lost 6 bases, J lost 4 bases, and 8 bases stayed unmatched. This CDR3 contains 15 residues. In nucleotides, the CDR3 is TGTGCCAGCAGGCGCGGGGGCGGGGGGTACAATGAGCAGTTCTTC. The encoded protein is CASRRGGGGYNEQFF.

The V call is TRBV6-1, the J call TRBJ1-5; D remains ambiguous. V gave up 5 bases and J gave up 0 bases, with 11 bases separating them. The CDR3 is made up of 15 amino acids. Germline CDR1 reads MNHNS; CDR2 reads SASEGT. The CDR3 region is CASSPGGYSNQPQHF. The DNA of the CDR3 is TGTGCCAGCAGTCCCGGAGGGTATAGCAATCAGCCCCAGCATTTT.

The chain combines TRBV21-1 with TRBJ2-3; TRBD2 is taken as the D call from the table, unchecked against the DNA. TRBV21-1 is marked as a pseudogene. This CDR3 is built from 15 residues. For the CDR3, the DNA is TGTGCCAGCAGCAAGTCCCTAGCGGGGAACGATACGCAGTATTTT. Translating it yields CASSKSLAGNDTQYF.

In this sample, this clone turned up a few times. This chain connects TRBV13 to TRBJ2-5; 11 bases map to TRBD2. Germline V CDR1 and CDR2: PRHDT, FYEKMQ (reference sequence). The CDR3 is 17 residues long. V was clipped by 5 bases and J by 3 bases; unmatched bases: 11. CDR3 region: CASSEGLAALEEETQYF. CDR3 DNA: TGTGCCAGCAGCGAGGGACTAGCGGCCCTGGAGGAAGAGACCCAGTACTTC.

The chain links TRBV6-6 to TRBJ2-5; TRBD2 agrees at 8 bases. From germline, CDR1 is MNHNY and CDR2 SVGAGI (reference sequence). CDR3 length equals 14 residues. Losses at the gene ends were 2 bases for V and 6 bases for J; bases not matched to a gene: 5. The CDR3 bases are TGTGCCAGCAGTTACGCAGCGGGAGAAAAGACCCAGTACTTC. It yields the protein CASSYAAGEKTQYF.

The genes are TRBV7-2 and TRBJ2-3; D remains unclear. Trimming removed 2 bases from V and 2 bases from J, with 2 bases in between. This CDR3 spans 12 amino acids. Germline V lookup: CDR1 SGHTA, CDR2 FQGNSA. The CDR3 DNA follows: TGTGCCAGCAGCTTATACACAGATACGCAGTATTTT. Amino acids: CASSLYTDTQYF.

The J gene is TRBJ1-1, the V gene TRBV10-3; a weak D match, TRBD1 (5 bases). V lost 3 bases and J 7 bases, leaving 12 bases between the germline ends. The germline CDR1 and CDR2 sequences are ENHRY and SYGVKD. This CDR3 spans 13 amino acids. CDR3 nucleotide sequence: TGTGCCATCAGTGATGGTCAGGGCAGTGAAGCTTTCTTT. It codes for CAISDGQGSEAFF.

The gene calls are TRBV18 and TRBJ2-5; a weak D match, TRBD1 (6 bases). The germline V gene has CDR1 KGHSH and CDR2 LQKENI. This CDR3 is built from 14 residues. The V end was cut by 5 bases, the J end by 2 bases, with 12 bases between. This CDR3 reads CASSVNTGQETQYF. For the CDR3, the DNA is TGTGCCAGCTCAGTTAATACAGGGCAAGAGACCCAGTACTTC. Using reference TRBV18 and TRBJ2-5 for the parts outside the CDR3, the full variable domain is NAGVMQNPRHLVRRRGQEARLRCSPMKGHSHVYWYRQLPEEGLKFMVYLQKENIIDESGMPKERFSAEFPKEGPSILRIQQVVRGDSAAYFCASSVNTGQETQYFGPGTRLLVL.

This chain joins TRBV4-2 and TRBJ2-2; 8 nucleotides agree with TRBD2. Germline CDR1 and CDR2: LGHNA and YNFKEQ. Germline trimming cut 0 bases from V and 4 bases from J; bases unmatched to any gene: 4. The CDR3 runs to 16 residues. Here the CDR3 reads CASSQEGGRTTGELFF. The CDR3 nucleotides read TGTGCCAGCAGCCAAGAGGGCGGGAGGACCACCGGGGAGCTGTTTTTT.

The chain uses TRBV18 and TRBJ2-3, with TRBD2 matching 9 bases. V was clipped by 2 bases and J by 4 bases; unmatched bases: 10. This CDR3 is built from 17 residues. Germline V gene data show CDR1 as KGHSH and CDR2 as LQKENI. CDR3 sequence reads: CASSPKRLAGSADTQYF. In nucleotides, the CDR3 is TGTGCCAGCTCACCAAAGCGGCTAGCGGGGTCTGCAGATACGCAGTATTTT. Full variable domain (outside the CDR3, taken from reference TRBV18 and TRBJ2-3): NAGVMQNPRHLVRRRGQEARLRCSPMKGHSHVYWYRQLPEEGLKFMVYLQKENIIDESGMPKERFSAEFPKEGPSILRIQQVVRGDSAAYFCASSPKRLAGSADTQYFGPGTRLTVL.

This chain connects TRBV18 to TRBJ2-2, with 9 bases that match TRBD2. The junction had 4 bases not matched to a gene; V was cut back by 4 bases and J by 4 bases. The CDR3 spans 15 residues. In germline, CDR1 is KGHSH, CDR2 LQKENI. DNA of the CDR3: TGTGCCAGCTCACTTAGCGGGAGAGGCACCGGGGAGCTGTTTTTT. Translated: CASSLSGRGTGELFF.

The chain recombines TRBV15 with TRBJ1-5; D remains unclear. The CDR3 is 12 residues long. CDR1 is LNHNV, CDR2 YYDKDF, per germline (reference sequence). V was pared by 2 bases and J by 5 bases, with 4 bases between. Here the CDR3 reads CATSRQDQPQHF. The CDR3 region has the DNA TGTGCCACCAGCAGACAGGATCAGCCCCAGCATTTT.

This CDR3 reads CASSLTSSGGTEAFF. CDR3 sequence (DNA): TGTGCCAGCAGCTTAACCTCCTCGGGGGGCACTGAAGCTTTCTTT. This chain connects TRBV6-5 to TRBJ1-1, with D perhaps matching TRBD1 (5 bases). Per the germline V gene, CDR1 is MNHEY and CDR2 is SVGAGI. V shed 6 bases and J shed 4 bases, with 18 bases lying between them. The CDR3 length is 15 residues.